Following are 24 T cell receptor beta chains from one sample sequenced in a study of OX40 agonist ivuxolimab in advanced cancers. Assay: immunoSEQ multiplex PCR; the TCRdb copy retains only in-frame clones and omits some. The table shows roughly 140,000 clones, with roughly 94% occurring only once. The sample in question was CD4+ or CD8+ T cells sorted from blood, obtained in a trial of the OX40 agonist ivuxolimab. All receptors come from an adult with an advanced solid tumor such as melanoma, head and neck, liver or kidney cancer.

This chain joins TRBV5-4 and TRBJ2-1; tentatively, D is TRBD2 (6 bases). The CDR3 length is 15 residues. Looked up from germline, CDR1 is SGHNT and CDR2 is YYREEE (reference sequence). Trimming shortened V by 4 bases and J by 5 bases, and 16 bases separated the two germline ends. The CDR3 DNA follows: TGTGCCAGCAGCCCCGGCCTCGGGACTCACAATGAGCAGTTCTTC. This gives the protein CASSPGLGTHNEQFF.

DNA of the CDR3: TGTGCCTCTACTAGGGCAGGCGGATACAATGAGCAGTTCTTC. Amino acid sequence: CASTRAGGYNEQFF. This chain joins TRBV28 and TRBJ2-1, with a weak D call TRBD2 (5 bases). V lost 11 bases and J 4 bases, leaving 18 bases between the germline ends. Looked up from germline, CDR1 is MDHEN and CDR2 is SYDVKM. CDR3 length equals 14 residues.

This chain connects TRBV27 to TRBJ2-2; D is unresolved. V dropped 6 bases and J dropped 6 bases, with 17 bases sitting between them. CDR1 and CDR2 (germline): MNHEY, SMNVEV (reference sequence). CDR3 length: 15 amino acids. The CDR3 nucleotides are TGTGCCAGCAGGCCGGTTCCGCTTACCTCCGGGGAGCTGTTTTTT. Residues: CASRPVPLTSGELFF.

The chain couples TRBV18 to TRBJ1-1; maybe TRBD1 (5 bases). Germline V gene lookup returns CDR1 KGHSH and CDR2 LQKENI. The CDR3 is made up of 17 amino acids. Trimming took off 6 bases at V and 4 bases at J, with 24 bases between the two ends. Here the CDR3 reads CASSLAGGSGLSTEAFF. CDR3 nucleotides: TGTGCCAGCTCGCTCGCTGGGGGGTCGGGTCTTTCCACTGAAGCTTTCTTT.

The CDR3 DNA reads as TGTGCCAGCAGCTTAGGGCCCTTCGCGGGAGGGGCCAAAAACATTCAGTACTTC. This sequence encodes CASSLGPFAGGAKNIQYF. The chain employs TRBV7-6 and TRBJ2-4; 9 nucleotides line up with TRBD2. This CDR3 contains 18 residues. CDR1 is SGHVS and CDR2 is FNYEAQ in the germline V gene. V shed 1 base and J 1 base; nucleotides not matched to a gene: 8.

J is TRBJ2-2 and V is TRBV11-3; tentative D call: TRBD2 (6 bases). Trimming shortened V by 1 base and J by 4 bases, and 19 bases separated the two germline ends. The CDR3 is 18 amino acids. Germline CDR1 reads SGHNT; CDR2 reads YENEEA. CDR3 in DNA: TGTGCCAGCAGCTTAGCCCGGTGGGGGGAGTCGGGCACCGGGGAGCTGTTTTTT. As protein: CASSLARWGESGTGELFF.

V and J are TRBV5-1 and TRBJ1-1, with D unresolved. The CDR3 has 14 residues. Trimming took 4 bases from V and 2 from J, leaving 12 bases between them. From germline, CDR1 is SGHRS and CDR2 YFSETQ. CDR3 sequence reads: CASSRATVNTEAFF. As DNA, the CDR3 is TGCGCCAGCAGCAGAGCTACAGTTAACACTGAAGCTTTCTTT.

The chain employs TRBV5-6 and TRBJ2-2; a possible D gene is TRBD2 (5 bases). The CDR3 totals 16 residues. Germline V gene lookup returns CDR1 SGHDT and CDR2 YYEEEE. V dropped 2 bases and J dropped 4 bases, with 15 bases sitting between them. CDR3 coding DNA: TGTGCCAGCAGCTTTAGAGGGAGTCGGTGCACCGGGGAGCTGTTTTTT. It is translated as CASSFRGSRCTGELFF.

The chain has TRBV7-9 and TRBJ2-2; no definite D call. CDR3 length equals 14 residues. Looked up from germline, CDR1 is SEHNR and CDR2 is FQNEAQ (reference sequence). The V and J ends lost 0 bases and 4 bases respectively, with 6 bases between them. In nucleotides, the CDR3 is TGTGCCAGCAGCTTAGCCGAAACCACCGGGGAGCTGTTTTTT. Translation gives CASSLAETTGELFF. Full variable domain (missing parts from reference TRBV7-9 and TRBJ2-2): DTGVSQNPRHKITKRGQNVTFRCDPISEHNRLYWYRQTLGQGPEFLTYFQNEAQLEKSRLLSDRFSAERPKGSFSTLEIQRTEQGDSAMYLCASSLAETTGELFFGEGSRLTVL.

The chain is built from TRBV7-9 and TRBJ2-3; TRBD1 aligns across 7 bases. The CDR3 consists of 17 residues. CDR1 and CDR2 (germline): SEHNR, FQNEAQ (reference sequence). The J segment lost 4 bases and the V segment lost 2 bases, leaving 12 bases of the junction unmatched. CDR3 DNA: TGTGCCAGCAGCTTAAAGAGGGTCGGGACAGAACCAGATACGCAGTATTTT. This translates into CASSLKRVGTEPDTQYF. Complete variable domain (other parts from reference TRBV7-9 and TRBJ2-3): DTGVSQNPRHKITKRGQNVTFRCDPISEHNRLYWYRQTLGQGPEFLTYFQNEAQLEKSRLLSDRFSAERPKGSFSTLEIQRTEQGDSAMYLCASSLKRVGTEPDTQYFGPGTRLTVL.

The count of this clone is one. This chain joins TRBV28 and TRBJ1-3; D remains ambiguous. This CDR3 has 15 amino acids. Trimming cost V 6 bases and J 0 bases, with 12 bases left between them. Germline CDR1 MDHEN, CDR2 SYDVKM. The CDR3 region has the DNA TGTGCCAGCAGGTTCTGGGGTTCCTCTGGAAACACCATATATTTT. Translation gives CASRFWGSSGNTIYF.

The chain uses TRBV7-2 and TRBJ2-2; D might be TRBD2 (7 bases). V was pared by 4 bases and J by 6 bases, with 18 bases between. The germline CDR1 and CDR2 sequences are SGHTA and FQGNSA. This CDR3 is 16 amino acids long. Here the CDR3 reads CASSSGGPLGSGELFF. CDR3 DNA: TGTGCCAGCAGCTCCGGGGGGCCCCTAGGCTCCGGGGAGCTGTTTTTT.

The genes are TRBV5-1 and TRBJ1-5, with D unresolved. Germline lookup yields CDR1 SGHRS and CDR2 YFSETQ. V was cut by 3 bases and J by 0 bases, with 4 bases left in between. The CDR3 contains 13 residues. The CDR3 DNA reads as TGCGCCAGCAGCTCCGGTAGCAATCAGCCCCAGCATTTT. This sequence encodes CASSSGSNQPQHF. The complete variable domain, with remaining parts taken from reference TRBV5-1 and TRBJ1-5, reads KAGVTQTPRYLIKTRGQQVTLSCSPISGHRSVSWYQQTPGQGLQFLFEYFSETQRNKGNFPGRFSGRQFSNSRSEMNVSTLELGDSALYLCASSSGSNQPQHFGDGTRLSIL.

The CDR3 DNA follows: TGTGCCAGCAGCCAAGGATACAGTCTCAGGACTAATGAAAAACTGTTTTTT. Its protein product is CASSQGYSLRTNEKLFF. The gene calls are TRBV14 and TRBJ1-4; D gene ambiguous. CDR3 length: 17 residues. Trimming took 1 base from V and 2 from J, leaving 14 bases between them. Per the germline V gene, CDR1 is SGHDN and CDR2 is FVKESK.

The rearrangement uses TRBV7-9 and TRBJ1-5; a possible D gene is TRBD1 (5 bases). This CDR3 has 17 residues. Germline loops: CDR1 SEHNR, CDR2 FQNEAQ (reference sequence). The germline V and J ends were trimmed by 6 bases and 3 bases, with 21 bases remaining between them. CDR3 nucleotide sequence: TGTGCCAGCAGATACTTGGACGCCCAGGGTATCAATCAGCCCCAGCATTTT. Its translation is CASRYLDAQGINQPQHF.

As regards this clone: Other DNA sequences in the same sample also yield this CDR3. For the CDR3, the DNA is TGTGCCAGCAGTTCCTCAAGCTACGAGCAGTACTTC. It yields the protein CASSSSSYEQYF. The chain recombines TRBV28 with TRBJ2-7; D is ambiguous. Germline V gives CDR1 MDHEN, CDR2 SYDVKM. The V gene lost 4 bases and the J gene lost 3 bases, with 7 bases spanning the gap. The CDR3 sequence is 12 residues long.

This chain links TRBV19 with TRBJ2-7; no clear D. Germline CDR1 is LNHDA and CDR2 is SQIVND (reference sequence). The length of the CDR3 is 14 residues. V was clipped by 6 bases and J by 4 bases, with 16 bases between them. The CDR3 reads CASSLDGLPYEQYF. Written as DNA, the CDR3 is TGTGCCAGTAGCCTTGACGGGCTTCCTTACGAGCAGTACTTC.

The chain employs TRBV12-5 and TRBJ1-2; D unresolved. Trimming pared 1 base from V and 8 bases from J, leaving 11 bases between. Germline lookup yields CDR1 LGHNT and CDR2 FRNRAP. This CDR3 spans 13 amino acids. The CDR3 loop is CASGLAPTRGYTF. DNA of the CDR3: TGTGCTAGTGGTTTGGCTCCTACTAGAGGCTACACCTTC. Combining the CDR3 with reference TRBV12-5 and TRBJ1-2 gives the whole variable domain DARVTQTPRHKVTEMGQEVTMRCQPILGHNTVFWYRQTMMQGLELLAYFRNRAPLDDSGMPKDRFSAEMPDATLATLKIQPSEPRDSAVYFCASGLAPTRGYTFGSGTRLTVV.

V usage is TRBV6-5 and J usage is TRBJ2-3; D gene uncertain. The CDR3 is 11 residues long. CDR1 and CDR2 (germline): MNHEY, SVGAGI. V lost 5 bases to trimming and J lost 8 bases, with 8 bases between them. CDR3 nucleotides: TGTGCCAGCAGTCTGGGTCGTACGCAGTATTTT. Its protein is CASSLGRTQYF.

This chain connects TRBV5-1 to TRBJ2-2; D may be TRBD1 (6 bases). The CDR3 covers 13 residues. Germline lookup yields CDR1 SGHRS and CDR2 YFSETQ. The V end was cut by 9 bases, the J end by 1 base, with 10 bases between. CDR3 DNA sequence: TGCGCCATCCCAGGGGTGAACACCGGGGAGCTGTTTTTT. Protein sequence: CAIPGVNTGELFF.

V gene TRBV5-1 combines with J gene TRBJ1-2; TRBD1 aligns across 8 bases. Germline V CDR1 and CDR2: SGHRS, YFSETQ. This CDR3 comprises 14 residues. The J segment lost 4 bases and the V segment lost 2 bases, leaving 4 bases of the junction unmatched. The CDR3 nucleotides read TGCGCCAGCAGCTTAGGGACAGGAACCTATGGCTACACCTTC. Encoded protein: CASSLGTGTYGYTF.

J is TRBJ1-1 and V is TRBV18, with 7 bases lining up with TRBD1. The CDR3 is 13 amino acids. CDR1 is KGHSH and CDR2 is LQKENI in the germline V gene. V was clipped by 7 bases and J by 5 bases; unmatched bases: 7. CDR3: CASLPTGRTEAFF. Written as DNA, the CDR3 is TGTGCCAGCTTACCGACAGGGCGAACTGAAGCTTTCTTT.

In DNA, the CDR3 is TGCGCCAGCAGCTACGGAACCAACACTGAAGCTTTCTTT. This gives the protein CASSYGTNTEAFF. V gene TRBV5-1 combines with J gene TRBJ1-1; no firm D call. This CDR3 has 13 amino acids. Germline V lookup: CDR1 SGHRS, CDR2 YFSETQ. Trimming took 3 bases from V and 2 from J, leaving 8 bases between them.

This rearrangement joins TRBV6-6 to TRBJ1-1, with TRBD1 as a possible D gene (5 bases). The CDR3 length is 14 residues. V was pared by 8 bases and J by 1 base, with 14 bases between. Looked up from germline, CDR1 is MNHNY and CDR2 is SVGAGI (reference sequence). The CDR3 DNA is TGTGCCAGCGGTCGACCGACAGAGAACACTGAAGCTTTCTTT. This sequence encodes CASGRPTENTEAFF.